The subject of this entry is one T cell receptor (beta chain). Its antigen remains unknown. Primers included in the PCR were 60 Vbeta and 13 Jbeta primers. TCRdb's table, derived via immunoSEQ multiplex PCR, lists solely in-frame clones and lacks some. The sample shows about 86,000 clones, about 74% of them seen only once. This sample is drawn from a study of cytomegalovirus exposure and HLA in healthy donors. Study findings and constraints: HLA alleles were associated with 18,000 or so TCR beta sequences in a later analysis at 0.05 false discovery rate. Based on reports, TCR beta sequences accurately predicted HLA-A and HLA-B alleles for most subjects. Most TCR beta V segments were productive about 90% or about 30% of the time in an earlier analysis.

CDR1 is MNHNS, CDR2 SASEGT, per germline. This CDR3 is built from 15 residues. The J segment lost 7 bases and the V segment lost 6 bases, leaving 10 bases of the junction unmatched. This rearrangement joins TRBV6-1 to TRBJ2-7; 12 bases agree with TRBD2. The receptor's source is a woman aged 45-60 years in good health and CMV-seropositive. Sequenced input: PBMCs. CDR3 in amino acids: CASRARLAGVVEQYF. In nucleotides, the CDR3 is TGTGCCAGCAGGGCCAGACTAGCGGGAGTCGTTGAGCAGTACTTC.